What follows are 12 T cell receptor beta chains derived from one specimen sequenced in a study of T cell repertoires in cytomegalovirus infection (dated by TCRdb to between 2019 and 2020). The sample's treatment or condition label, decoded: in vitro stimulation with specific CMV peptide epitopes to enrich CMV-specific T cells. These receptors' targets are unknown. The run used an Illumina HiSeq 1500. Starting from the raw public reads, TCRdb applied fastp trimming at Q25, assembled clones with MiXCR and retained in-frame beta chains. Each record represents a unique CDR3 protein, reported with the most common genes and DNA among its rows. Here the sample has 200,000 to 250,000 distinct CDR3 sequences; around 35% occur a single time. Of the sample, roughly three fifths falls within the top ten clones. This specimen consisted of CD8+ T cells from cultured PBMCs, obtained from culture after CMV antigen stimulation. The source is a human donor in good health (CMV status not recorded). Some clones in this sample may be carry-over from other donors' samples.

The chain employs TRBV14 and TRBJ1-2; D unclear. Germline CDR1 reads SGHDN; CDR2 reads FVKESK. Between the trimmed V and J ends, which lost 1 base and 1 base, there was a span of 4 bases. The CDR3 spans 13 residues. In DNA form, the CDR3 reads TGTGCCAGCAGCCAAGGGGGTAACTATGGCTACACCTTC. Translated: CASSQGGNYGYTF.

This clonotype was observed a handful of times. The gene calls are TRBV27 and TRBJ2-3; 8 nucleotides match TRBD2. The CDR3 sequence is 15 residues long. With 3 bases clipped from V and 4 bases from J, the junction kept 6 bases outside the gene matches. Germline CDR1 is MNHEY and CDR2 is SMNVEV (reference sequence). DNA for the CDR3: TGTGCCAGCAGTTTCACTAGCGGAATATCAGATACGCAGTATTTT. The encoded protein is CASSFTSGISDTQYF.

J is TRBJ1-1 and V is TRBV6-1; 7 positions agree with TRBD1. The CDR3 is 16 amino acids. Germline V lookup: CDR1 MNHNS, CDR2 SASEGT. Trimming at V came to 8 bases and at J to 0 bases, leaving 12 bases not matched to a gene. The CDR3: CASPPQGGSLNTEAFF. CDR3 DNA: TGTGCCAGCCCCCCGCAGGGGGGTTCATTGAACACTGAAGCTTTCTTT.

The chain combines TRBV11-2 with TRBJ2-5; D tentatively reads TRBD1 or TRBD2 (5 bases each). The CDR3 consists of 16 residues. Per germline, CDR1 SGHAT and CDR2 FQNNGV. V gave up 5 bases and J gave up 5 bases, with 21 bases separating them. The CDR3 spells CASSTPGTADGETQYF. In DNA, the CDR3 is TGTGCCAGCAGCACGCCCGGGACGGCTGATGGGGAGACCCAGTACTTC. Looking up the rest from reference TRBV11-2 and TRBJ2-5 gives the full variable domain: EAGVAQSPRYKIIEKRQSVAFWCNPISGHATLYWYQQILGQGPKLLIQFQNNGVVDDSQLPKDRFSAERLKGVDSTLKIQPAKLEDSAVYLCASSTPGTADGETQYFGPGTRLLVL.

This chain joins TRBV7-2 and TRBJ2-2; TRBD2 is a possible D gene (6 bases). This CDR3 has 14 residues. CDR1 SGHTA and CDR2 FQGNSA come from the germline V gene. Trimming took 3 bases from V and 7 from J, leaving 12 bases between them. The chain's CDR3 is CASSLVGGGGELFF. The CDR3, as DNA: TGTGCCAGCAGCTTGGTGGGGGGAGGCGGGGAGCTGTTTTTT. Based on the CDR3 plus reference TRBV7-2 and TRBJ2-2, the full variable domain is GAGVSQSPSNKVTEKGKDVELRCDPISGHTALYWYRQSLGQGLEFLIYFQGNSAPDKSGLPSDRFSAERTGGSVSTLTIQRTQQEDSAVYLCASSLVGGGGELFFGEGSRLTVL.

This chain joins TRBV20-1 and TRBJ1-1; perhaps TRBD1 as D (6 bases). Germline V gene lookup returns CDR1 DFQATT and CDR2 SNEGSKA (reference sequence). The V and J ends lost 1 base and 5 bases respectively, with 11 bases between them. The CDR3 totals 13 residues. CDR3 sequence reads: CSARAGARTEAFF. CDR3 nucleotide sequence: TGCAGTGCTAGAGCAGGGGCCCGGACTGAAGCTTTCTTT.

This clonotype has just a few counts. The V and J genes are TRBV4-1 and TRBJ1-6; possible D gene TRBD1, 5 bases. This CDR3 has 14 amino acids. Germline V gene sequence: CDR1 MGHRA, CDR2 YSYEKL. V lost 4 bases and J lost 7, with 11 bases in between. The chain's CDR3 is CASSRSWGNSPLHF. The CDR3, as DNA: TGCGCCAGCAGCCGAAGTTGGGGCAATTCACCCCTCCACTTT.

This clonotype was counted a few times. The chain has TRBV7-2 and TRBJ2-1; TRBD1 aligns across 8 bases. Germline V CDR1 and CDR2: SGHTA, FQGNSA. The CDR3 length is 15 residues. Unmatched junction bases numbered 7, after V lost 5 bases and J lost 4 bases. The CDR3, as DNA: TGTGCCAGCAGCACCTGGGACAGGCTGTACAATGAGCAGTTCTTC. Protein sequence: CASSTWDRLYNEQFF. The full variable domain, in which reference TRBV7-2 and TRBJ2-1 provide the parts outside the CDR3, is GAGVSQSPSNKVTEKGKDVELRCDPISGHTALYWYRQSLGQGLEFLIYFQGNSAPDKSGLPSDRFSAERTGGSVSTLTIQRTQQEDSAVYLCASSTWDRLYNEQFFGPGTRLTVL.

This clonotype was recorded many times. The genes are TRBV7-6 and TRBJ1-3; no reliable D call. The germline V gene encodes CDR1 SGHVS and CDR2 FNYEAQ. This CDR3 is 13 amino acids long. The germline V and J ends were trimmed by 1 base and 4 bases, with 5 bases remaining between them. CDR3 residues: CASSLDSGNTIYF. CDR3 nucleotides: TGTGCCAGCAGCTTAGACTCAGGAAACACCATATATTTT.

Of note for this clonotype: The DNA is left out, because the CDR3 cannot be placed on it with certainty; the CDR3 is given as TCRdb lists it. This chain links TRBV7-3 with TRBJ1-6. The V gene's germline CDR1 is SGHTA and CDR2 FQGTGA. The CDR3 is 14 amino acids long, termini counted. The CDR3 protein is CASSFGYGNSPIHF.

The chain carries TRBV7-4 and TRBJ1-1, with D maybe TRBD1 (5 bases). The CDR3 consists of 15 residues. Trimming cost V 5 bases and J 0 bases, with 13 bases left between them. From germline, CDR1 is SGHVT and CDR2 SQSDAQ. CDR3 sequence: CASSLKGDLNTEAFF. The DNA for the CDR3 is TGTGCCAGCAGCCTGAAAGGGGACTTGAACACTGAAGCTTTCTTT. Full variable domain (rest looked up from reference TRBV7-4 and TRBJ1-1): GAGVSQSPRYKVAKRGRDVALRCDSISGHVTLYWYRQTLGQGSEVLTYSQSDAQRDKSGRPSGRFSAERPERSVSTLKIQRTEQGDSAVYLCASSLKGDLNTEAFFGQGTRLTVV.

DNA of the CDR3: TGTGCCAGTACCGTTCTAGCGGGAGGGCCCAATGAGCAGTTCTTC. Its protein is CASTVLAGGPNEQFF. The chain couples TRBV19 to TRBJ2-1; 12 bases are a match to TRBD2. V trimming: 7 bases; J trimming: 6 bases; junction bases outside the gene matches: 7. Germline assignment: CDR1 LNHDA and CDR2 SQIVND (reference sequence). This CDR3 is built from 15 residues. Full variable domain (rest looked up from reference TRBV19 and TRBJ2-1): DGGITQSPKYLFRKEGQNVTLSCEQNLNHDAMYWYRQDPGQGLRLIYYSQIVNDFQKGDIAEGYSVSREKKESFPLTVTSAQKNPTAFYLCASTVLAGGPNEQFFGPGTRLTVL.